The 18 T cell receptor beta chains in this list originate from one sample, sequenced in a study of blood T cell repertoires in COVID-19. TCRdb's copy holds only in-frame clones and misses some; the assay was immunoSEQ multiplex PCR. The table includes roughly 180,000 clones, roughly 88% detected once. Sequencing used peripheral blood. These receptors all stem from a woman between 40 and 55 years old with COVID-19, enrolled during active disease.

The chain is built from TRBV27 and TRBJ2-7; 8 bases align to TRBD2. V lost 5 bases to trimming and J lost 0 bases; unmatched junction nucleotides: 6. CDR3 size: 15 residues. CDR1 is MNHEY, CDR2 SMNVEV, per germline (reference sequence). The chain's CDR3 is CASSRSGGTSYEQYF. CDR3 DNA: TGTGCCAGCAGTAGAAGCGGGGGCACCTCCTACGAGCAGTACTTC.

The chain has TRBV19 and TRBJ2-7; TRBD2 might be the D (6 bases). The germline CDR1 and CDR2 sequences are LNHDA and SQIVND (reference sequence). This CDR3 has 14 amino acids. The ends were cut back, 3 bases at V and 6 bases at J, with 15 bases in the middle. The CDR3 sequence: CASSMRPGEFEQYF. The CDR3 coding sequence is TGTGCCAGTAGTATGCGCCCGGGAGAGTTCGAGCAGTACTTC. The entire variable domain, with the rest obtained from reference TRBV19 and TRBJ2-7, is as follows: DGGITQSPKYLFRKEGQNVTLSCEQNLNHDAMYWYRQDPGQGLRLIYYSQIVNDFQKGDIAEGYSVSREKKESFPLTVTSAQKNPTAFYLCASSMRPGEFEQYFGPGTRLTVT.

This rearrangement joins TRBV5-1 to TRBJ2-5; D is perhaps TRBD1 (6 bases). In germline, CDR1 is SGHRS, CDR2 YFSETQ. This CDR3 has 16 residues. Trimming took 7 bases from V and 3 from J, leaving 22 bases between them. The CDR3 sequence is CASGPRTLDSKETQYF. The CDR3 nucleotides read TGCGCCAGCGGACCCCGGACCTTGGACAGCAAAGAGACCCAGTACTTC.

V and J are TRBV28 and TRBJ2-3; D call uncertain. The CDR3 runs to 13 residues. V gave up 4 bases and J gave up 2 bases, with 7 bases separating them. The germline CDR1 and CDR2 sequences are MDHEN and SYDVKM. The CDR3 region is CASSSLPTDTQYF. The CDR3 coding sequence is TGTGCCAGCAGTTCCCTCCCCACAGATACGCAGTATTTT.

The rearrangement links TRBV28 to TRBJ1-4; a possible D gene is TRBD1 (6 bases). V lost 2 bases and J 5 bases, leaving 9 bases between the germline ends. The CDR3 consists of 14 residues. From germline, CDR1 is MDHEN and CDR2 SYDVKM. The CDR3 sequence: CASSLTGPNEKLFF. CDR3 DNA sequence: TGTGCCAGCAGTTTAACAGGGCCCAATGAAAAACTGTTTTTT.

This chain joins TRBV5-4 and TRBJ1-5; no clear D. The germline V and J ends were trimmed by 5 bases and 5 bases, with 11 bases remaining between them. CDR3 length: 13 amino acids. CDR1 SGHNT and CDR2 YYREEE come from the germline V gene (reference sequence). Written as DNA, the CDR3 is TGTGCCAGCAGTCCCTCCTTTGATCAGCCCCAGCATTTT. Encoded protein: CASSPSFDQPQHF.

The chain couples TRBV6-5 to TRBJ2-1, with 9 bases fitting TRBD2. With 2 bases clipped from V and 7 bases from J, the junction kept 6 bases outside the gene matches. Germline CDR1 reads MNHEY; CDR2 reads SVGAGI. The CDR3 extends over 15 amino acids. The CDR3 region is CASSYGSGGRNEQFF. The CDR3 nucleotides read TGTGCCAGCAGTTACGGGAGCGGGGGGCGAAATGAGCAGTTCTTC.

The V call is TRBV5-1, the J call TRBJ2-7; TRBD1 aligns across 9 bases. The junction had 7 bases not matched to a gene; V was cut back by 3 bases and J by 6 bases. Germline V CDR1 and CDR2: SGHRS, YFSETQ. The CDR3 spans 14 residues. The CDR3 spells CASSSQGAPVEQYF. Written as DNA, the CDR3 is TGCGCCAGCAGCTCACAGGGGGCGCCTGTCGAGCAGTACTTC. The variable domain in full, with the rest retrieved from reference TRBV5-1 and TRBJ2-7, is KAGVTQTPRYLIKTRGQQVTLSCSPISGHRSVSWYQQTPGQGLQFLFEYFSETQRNKGNFPGRFSGRQFSNSRSEMNVSTLELGDSALYLCASSSQGAPVEQYFGPGTRLTVT.

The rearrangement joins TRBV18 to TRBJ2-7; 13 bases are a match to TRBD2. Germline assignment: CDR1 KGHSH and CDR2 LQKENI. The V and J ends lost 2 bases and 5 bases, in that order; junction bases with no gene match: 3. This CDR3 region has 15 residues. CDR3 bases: TGTGCCAGCTCACCAGTAGGACTAGCGGGAGACGAGCAGTACTTC. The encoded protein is CASSPVGLAGDEQYF.

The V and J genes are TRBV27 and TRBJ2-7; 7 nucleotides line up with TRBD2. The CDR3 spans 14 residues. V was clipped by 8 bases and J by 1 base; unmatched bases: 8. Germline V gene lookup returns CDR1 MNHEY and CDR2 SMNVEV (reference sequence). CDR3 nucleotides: TGTGCCAGCGGGCGAACGGGAGGATCCTACGAGCAGTACTTC. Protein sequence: CASGRTGGSYEQYF.

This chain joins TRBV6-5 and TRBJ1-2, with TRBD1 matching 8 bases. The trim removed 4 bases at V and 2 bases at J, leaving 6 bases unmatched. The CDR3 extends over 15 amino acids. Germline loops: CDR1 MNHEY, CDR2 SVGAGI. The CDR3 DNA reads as TGTGCCAGCAGTTCAGTCAGGGGGCGAAACTATGGCTACACCTTC. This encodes CASSSVRGRNYGYTF.

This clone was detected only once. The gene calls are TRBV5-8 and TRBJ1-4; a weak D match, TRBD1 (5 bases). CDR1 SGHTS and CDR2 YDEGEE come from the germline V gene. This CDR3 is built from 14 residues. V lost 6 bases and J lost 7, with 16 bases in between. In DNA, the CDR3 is TGTGCCAGCAACGGGGGGGATGTCGGTGAAAAACTGTTTTTT. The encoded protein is CASNGGDVGEKLFF.

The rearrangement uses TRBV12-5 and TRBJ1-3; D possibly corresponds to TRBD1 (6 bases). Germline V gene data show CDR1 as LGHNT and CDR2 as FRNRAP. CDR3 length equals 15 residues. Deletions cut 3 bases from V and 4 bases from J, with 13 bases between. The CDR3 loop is CASGFTQGTGNTIYF. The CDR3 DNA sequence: TGTGCTAGTGGTTTTACACAGGGAACGGGAAACACCATATATTTT.

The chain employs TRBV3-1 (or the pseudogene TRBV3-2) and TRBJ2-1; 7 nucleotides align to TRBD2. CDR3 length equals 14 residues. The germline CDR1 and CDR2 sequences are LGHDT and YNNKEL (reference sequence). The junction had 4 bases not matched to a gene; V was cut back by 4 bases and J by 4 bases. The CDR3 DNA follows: TGTGCCAGCAGCCTGAGGGAGGGGTACAATGAGCAGTTCTTC. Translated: CASSLREGYNEQFF.

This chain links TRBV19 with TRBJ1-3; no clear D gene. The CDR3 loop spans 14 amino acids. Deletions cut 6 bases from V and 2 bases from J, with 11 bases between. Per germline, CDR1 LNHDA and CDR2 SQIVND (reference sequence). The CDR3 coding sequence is TGTGCCAGTAGAGCACAGCTTCCTGGAAACACCATATATTTT. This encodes CASRAQLPGNTIYF.

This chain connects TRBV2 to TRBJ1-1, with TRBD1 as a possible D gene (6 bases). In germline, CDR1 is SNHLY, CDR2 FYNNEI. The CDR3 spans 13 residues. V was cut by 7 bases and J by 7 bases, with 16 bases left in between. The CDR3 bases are TGTGCCAGCACTTACAGGGCCACCTTTGAAGCTTTCTTT. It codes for CASTYRATFEAFF. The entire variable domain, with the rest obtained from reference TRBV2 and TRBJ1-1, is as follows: EPEVTQTPSHQVTQMGQEVILRCVPISNHLYFYWYRQILGQKVEFLVSFYNNEISEKSEIFDDQFSVERPDGSNFTLKIRSTKLEDSAMYFCASTYRATFEAFFGQGTRLTVV.

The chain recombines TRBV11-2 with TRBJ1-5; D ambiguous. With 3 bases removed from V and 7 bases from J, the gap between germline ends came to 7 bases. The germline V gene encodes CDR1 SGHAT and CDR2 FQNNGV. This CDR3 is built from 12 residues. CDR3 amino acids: CASSFPGQPQHF. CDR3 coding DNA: TGTGCCAGCAGCTTCCCAGGACAGCCCCAGCATTTT.

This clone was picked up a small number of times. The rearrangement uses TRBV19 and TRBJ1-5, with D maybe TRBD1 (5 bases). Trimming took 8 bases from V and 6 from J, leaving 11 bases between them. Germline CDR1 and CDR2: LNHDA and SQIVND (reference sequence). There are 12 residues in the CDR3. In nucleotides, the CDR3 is TGTGCCAGTCGGGGGGGATTTCAGCCCCAGCATTTT. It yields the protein CASRGGFQPQHF.